This entry lists 23 T cell receptor beta chains sequenced from one sample in a study of vaccination effects on CD4 cells after COVID-19. Using immunoSEQ multiplex PCR, the repertoire was profiled, and TCRdb retains in-frame clones only, with some absent. The data hold tens of thousands of clones, with approximately 79% observed a single time. Isolating CD4+ T cells followed approximately nine days of culture. Everyone in the study got two shots of either the BNT162b2 or mRNA-1273 vaccine. For these TCRs, the target antigens are not known. The specimen comprised CD4+ T cells from PBMCs cultured without peptide, sampled after COVID-19 vaccination. Receptors originate from a human donor who received a COVID-19 vaccine.

In its sample, this clone was seen a few times. J is TRBJ2-2 and V is TRBV18; 9 nucleotides agree with TRBD2. From germline, CDR1 is KGHSH and CDR2 LQKENI. The CDR3 totals 15 residues. J gave up 5 bases and V 4 bases, and 5 bases lay outside the gene matches. CDR3 sequence: CASSRLAVQTGELFF. The CDR3 coding sequence is TGTGCCAGCTCACGACTAGCGGTCCAGACCGGGGAGCTGTTTTTT.

V gene TRBV3-1 (or the pseudogene TRBV3-2) combines with J gene TRBJ1-3; TRBD1 agrees at 7 bases. Germline V gene sequence: CDR1 LGHDT, CDR2 YNNKEL (reference sequence). CDR3 length equals 14 residues. With 0 bases clipped from V and 4 bases from J, the junction kept 0 bases outside the gene matches. The CDR3 here is CASSQEGQGNTIYF. CDR3 nucleotide sequence: TGTGCCAGCAGCCAAGAGGGACAGGGAAACACCATATATTTT.

The rearrangement joins TRBV3-1 (or the pseudogene TRBV3-2) to TRBJ1-4, with no clear D. The CDR3 sequence is 14 residues long. V was cut by 1 base and J by 4 bases, with 7 bases left in between. CDR1 is LGHDT, CDR2 YNNKEL, per germline (reference sequence). DNA of the CDR3: TGTGCCAGCAGCCAAGTCAAGTATAATGAAAAACTGTTTTTT. This codes for CASSQVKYNEKLFF.

V gene TRBV18 combines with J gene TRBJ1-6; D is unclear. The CDR3 runs to 15 residues. Germline CDR1 and CDR2: KGHSH and LQKENI. Trimming cost V 3 bases and J 10 bases, with 16 bases left between them. The DNA for the CDR3 is TGTGCCAGCTCACCGCTCGACAACCCTGGCTCACCCCTCCACTTT. Translating gives CASSPLDNPGSPLHF.

The DNA of the CDR3 is TGTGCCAGCAGTCGACAGGCTTCCTACGAGCAGTACGTC. Protein: CASSRQASYEQYV. The rearrangement joins TRBV6-2 or TRBV6-3 to TRBJ2-7, with a weak D call TRBD1 (6 bases). This CDR3 region has 13 residues. V lost 5 bases and J 1 base, leaving 9 bases between the germline ends. The germline gives CDR1 MNHEY, CDR2 SVGEGT.

CDR3 sequence: CAISGNTQNYGYTF. For the CDR3, the DNA is TGTGCCATCAGTGGAAATACACAAAACTATGGCTACACCTTC. The chain combines TRBV10-3 with TRBJ1-2; D is ambiguous. Trimming stripped 4 bases from V and 2 bases from J, with 11 bases between. The CDR3 has 14 residues. From germline, CDR1 is ENHRY and CDR2 SYGVKD.

The chain carries TRBV30 and TRBJ1-1; 7 bases line up with TRBD1. The germline V gene has CDR1 GTSNPN and CDR2 SVGIG (reference sequence). CDR3 size: 18 residues. V lost 5 bases, J lost 2 bases, and 20 bases stayed unmatched. CDR3 loop: CAWEPSRGGMRENTEAFF. CDR3 coding DNA: TGTGCCTGGGAGCCCTCGAGAGGGGGCATGAGGGAAAACACTGAAGCTTTCTTT.

J is TRBJ2-5 and V is TRBV5-6; a possible D gene is TRBD2 (5 bases). The ends were cut back, 0 bases at V and 2 bases at J, with 8 bases in the middle. There are 14 residues in the CDR3. Germline CDR1 SGHDT, CDR2 YYEEEE. The CDR3 sequence: CASSLDRTQETQYF. The CDR3 coding sequence is TGTGCCAGCAGCTTGGATAGGACTCAAGAGACCCAGTACTTC.

The DNA of the CDR3 is TGTGCCAGCAGTTACCGGACAGGGTCCTACGAGCAGTACGTC. Translating it yields CASSYRTGSYEQYV. The chain joins TRBV6-5 to TRBJ2-7, with 8 bases matching TRBD1. The CDR3 spans 14 residues. With V trimmed by 2 bases and J by 1 base, 1 base remained unmatched. Germline CDR1 reads MNHEY; CDR2 reads SVGAGI.

This clone appeared a few times. This chain uses TRBV30 with TRBJ2-7, with 12 bases lining up with TRBD2. V shed 3 bases and J 6 bases; nucleotides not matched to a gene: 3. This CDR3 contains 13 residues. Germline V CDR1 and CDR2: GTSNPN, SVGIG (reference sequence). The CDR3 sequence is CAWSASGGAEQYV. CDR3 nucleotides: TGTGCCTGGAGCGCTAGCGGGGGGGCCGAGCAGTACGTC.

By share, this clone counts as medium-sized. The genes are TRBV7-2 and TRBJ2-4; TRBD1 or TRBD2 may be the D gene (5 bases each). Trimming cost V 0 bases and J 15 bases, with 15 bases left between them. The germline CDR1 and CDR2 sequences are SGHTA and FQGNSA. This CDR3 spans 13 amino acids. The CDR3 here is CASSLAYQGRLYF. The CDR3 DNA is TGTGCCAGCAGCTTAGCGTATCAGGGACGGCTGTACTTC.

The chain has TRBV4-1 and TRBJ2-7; maybe TRBD1 (6 bases). V dropped 2 bases and J dropped 2 bases, with 10 bases sitting between them. Germline CDR1 MGHRA, CDR2 YSYEKL. The CDR3 contains 14 residues. The chain's CDR3 is CASSQQTGAYEQYV. CDR3 DNA sequence: TGCGCCAGCAGCCAACAGACAGGTGCCTACGAGCAGTACGTC.

This clone has only one observation. The chain uses TRBV6-5 and TRBJ1-4; D gene unclear. CDR1 is MNHEY, CDR2 SVGAGI, per germline. The CDR3 is made up of 13 amino acids. Trimming cost V 6 bases and J 12 bases, with 17 bases left between them. The DNA of the CDR3 is TGTGCCAGCAGATCTCTCTTGGAGGTGGAACTGTTTTTT. It translates to CASRSLLEVELFF.

The rearrangement links TRBV9 to TRBJ1-5, with 7 bases identical to TRBD1. With V trimmed by 0 bases and J by 11 bases, 11 bases remained unmatched. Germline-derived CDR1 and CDR2 are SGDLS and YYNGEE. This CDR3 contains 15 residues. Written as DNA, the CDR3 is TGTGCCAGCAGCGTAGTAGGGACAGACCAAGTGGCCCAGCATTTT. This sequence encodes CASSVVGTDQVAQHF.

The chain is built from TRBV6-2 or TRBV6-3 and TRBJ2-5; TRBD2 matches 11 bases. Per the germline V gene, CDR1 is MNHEY and CDR2 is SVGEGT. Trimming removed 4 bases from V and 8 bases from J; junction bases left unmatched: 9. The CDR3 contains 15 residues. Here the CDR3 reads CASSSLAGGFGTQYF. The CDR3 nucleotides are TGTGCCAGCAGTTCCCTAGCGGGGGGATTTGGAACCCAGTACTTC.

The V and J genes are TRBV19 and TRBJ1-1, with D perhaps TRBD1 (5 bases). The V and J ends lost 3 bases and 1 base respectively, with 21 bases between them. The germline gives CDR1 LNHDA, CDR2 SQIVND (reference sequence). The CDR3 sequence is 18 residues long. CDR3 in amino acids: CASSISGLGPGANTEAFF. Here the CDR3 DNA reads TGTGCCAGTAGTATTTCTGGACTGGGGCCCGGGGCGAACACTGAAGCTTTCTTT.

The chain joins TRBV10-2 to TRBJ2-3; TRBD2 matches 7 bases. The CDR3 is 18 residues long. Germline V gene sequence: CDR1 WSHSY, CDR2 SAAADI. With V trimmed by 3 bases and J by 3 bases, 15 bases remained unmatched. The DNA for the CDR3 is TGCGCCAGCAGTGACCCGACCGGGGGGTTCACTTATACAGATACGCAGTATTTT. Amino acids: CASSDPTGGFTYTDTQYF.

V usage is TRBV5-1 and J usage is TRBJ2-3; D remains unclear. This CDR3 has 14 amino acids. Germline V lookup: CDR1 SGHRS, CDR2 YFSETQ. Trimming removed 0 bases from V and 2 bases from J, with 7 bases in between. CDR3 amino acids: CASSLGADTDTQYF. The CDR3 region has the DNA TGCGCCAGCAGCTTGGGAGCAGACACAGATACGCAGTATTTT.

This clone was counted between two and nine times. The rearrangement links TRBV2 to TRBJ1-2; D possibly corresponds to TRBD1 (5 bases). Germline CDR1 reads SNHLY; CDR2 reads FYNNEI. V was shortened by 8 bases and J by 4 bases, with 20 bases between the two germline ends. The CDR3 is 15 residues long. The CDR3 is CASRSGTAKVYGYTF. The CDR3 DNA reads as TGTGCCAGCCGTTCCGGGACCGCGAAGGTCTATGGCTACACCTTC.

The genes are TRBV24-1 and TRBJ2-7; D is ambiguous. Germline loops: CDR1 KGHDR, CDR2 SFDVKD. V dropped 3 bases and J dropped 1 base, with 9 bases sitting between them. The CDR3 consists of 14 residues. In nucleotides, the CDR3 is TGTGCCACCAGTGATCCCCTTTTTTCCTACGAGCAGTACGTC. Its protein is CATSDPLFSYEQYV.

The chain couples TRBV3-1 (or the pseudogene TRBV3-2) to TRBJ2-3, with 16 bases lining up with TRBD2. The germline V gene encodes CDR1 LGHDT and CDR2 YNNKEL (reference sequence). The V segment lost 2 bases and the J segment 5 bases; nucleotides outside the gene matches: 4. This CDR3 has 17 residues. The CDR3 DNA sequence: TGTGCCAGCAGCCAACAGGGACTAGCGGGGGGGCGAGATACGCAGTATTTT. This sequence encodes CASSQQGLAGGRDTQYF.

V is TRBV4-1 and J is TRBJ1-2; weak D call: TRBD1 (5 bases). The V gene lost 2 bases and the J gene lost 5 bases, with 24 bases spanning the gap. Germline V lookup: CDR1 MGHRA, CDR2 YSYEKL. The CDR3 covers 18 residues. In nucleotides, the CDR3 is TGCGCCAGCAGCCAAAAGGGCGGCTCGACTTCAGGGACTTATGGCTACACCTTC. Protein product: CASSQKGGSTSGTYGYTF.

The rearrangement links TRBV6-2 or TRBV6-3 to TRBJ2-3, with 7 bases fitting TRBD1. This CDR3 has 12 residues. Germline loops: CDR1 MNHEY, CDR2 SVGEGT. Trimming at V came to 3 bases and at J to 8 bases, leaving 2 bases not matched to a gene. This CDR3 reads CASSYRDSTQYF. In DNA, the CDR3 is TGTGCCAGCAGTTATAGGGACAGTACGCAGTATTTT.